The source of this T cell receptor beta chain is a study of PD-L1 blockade in urothelial cancer. About the study: Males with bladder-origin urothelial cancer constituted about nine tenths of the roughly 29 patients. Study findings and constraints: Below-median pretreatment blood TCR clonality was associated with improved progression-free and overall survival. The study found that durable-benefit patients expanded tumor-associated blood clones more at 3 weeks.

Time point meaning: pretreatment peripheral blood. Sequenced by immunoSEQ multiplex PCR; TCRdb stores in-frame clones only, minus some. The sample shows approximately 50,000 clones, about 81% of them seen only once. J was trimmed by 4 bases and V by 7 bases; bases with no gene match: 8. The CDR3 totals 14 residues. Germline CDR1 and CDR2: ENHRY and SYGVKD. In regard to this clone: Antigen: not known.

The material sequenced was PBMCs, taken around atezolizumab (anti-PD-L1) treatment. The sequence came from a man in his fifties or sixties with urothelial cancer. The rearrangement uses TRBV10-3 and TRBJ1-1; 8 bases align to TRBD1. CDR3 DNA sequence: TGTGCCATCAAGGCCCAGCAGGGGGCCACTGAAGCTTTCTTT. Residues: CAIKAQQGATEAFF.